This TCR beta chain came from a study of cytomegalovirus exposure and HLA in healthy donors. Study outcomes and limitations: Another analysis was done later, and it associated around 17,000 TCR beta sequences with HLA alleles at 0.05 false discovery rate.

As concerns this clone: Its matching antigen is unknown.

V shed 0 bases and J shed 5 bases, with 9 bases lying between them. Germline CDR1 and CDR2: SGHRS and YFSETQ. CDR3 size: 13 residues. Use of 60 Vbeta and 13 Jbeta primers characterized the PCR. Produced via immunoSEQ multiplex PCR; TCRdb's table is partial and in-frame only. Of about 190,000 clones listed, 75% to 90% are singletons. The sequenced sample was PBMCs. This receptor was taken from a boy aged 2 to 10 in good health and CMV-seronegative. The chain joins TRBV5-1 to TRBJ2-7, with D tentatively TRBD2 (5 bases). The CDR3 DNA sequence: TGCGCCAGCAGCTTGGGAGGGAAAGACGAGCAGTACTTC. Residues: CASSLGGKDEQYF.